This T cell receptor beta chain was recorded in a study of T-cell reconstitution after alpha-beta-depleted transplantation in children. CDR3 length equals 15 residues. The germline V and J ends were trimmed by 3 bases and 5 bases, with 17 bases remaining between them. Regarding this clonotype: The antigen is unknown.

Preparation of the TCRbeta library used unique molecular identifiers. Each CDR3 protein gets one entry after TCRdb re-called the PCR reads with MiXCR. This sample has 120,000 or so distinct CDR3 sequences; approximately 22% occur once, and the top ten carry more than 9%. Study findings and constraints: Reports say that about two months after transplant, the alpha-beta T cells came out of several hundred graft clones that had expanded. Certain patients had high TCRbeta diversity at day 60, and it came from recipient T cells and thymic progenitors that survived. From newly produced T cells came most of the T-cell counts and diversity one year after transplant.

This receptor was obtained from a male patient aged 2-9 years who had a stem cell transplant for chronic granulomatous disease, so the T cells may come from the graft donor. The sequenced sample was PBMCs, mostly from graft donor cells, obtained 180 days after TCRalphabeta/CD19-depleted stem cell transplant. The chain recombines TRBV12-3 or TRBV12-4 with TRBJ2-7, with D possibly being TRBD2 (7 bases). The CDR3, as DNA: TGTGCCAGCAGTTTGTTGGGAGGGGGATCCGACGAGCAGTACTTC. It yields the protein CASSLLGGGSDEQYF.